This T cell receptor (beta chain) appears in the sequencing data of a study of shared clonotypes between healthy human individuals. Across the study: Researchers assigned three CD4 naive, three CD4 memory, two CD8 naive and one CD8 memory plate to each donor. Study-wide findings and caveats: As a rule, naive subsets had a larger estimated richness than memory subsets.

Produced via immunoSEQ multiplex PCR; TCRdb's table is partial and in-frame only. The repertoire consists of approximately 2.4 million clones, with approximately 96% occurring once and the leading ten covering approximately 0.13%. To note about this clone: As yet, its antigen is unknown.

The healthy adult donors were HIV-negative and reported no recent acute infections or vaccinations. The donors, all of them Caucasian adults, lived in Nashville, Tennessee. The ends were cut back, 4 bases at V and 1 base at J, with 16 bases in the middle. This CDR3 region has 17 residues. Germline CDR1 is MGHRA and CDR2 is YSYEKL. The specimen was naive CD4+ T cells sorted from blood. As to subset: CD45RA+ positively selected. The chain couples TRBV4-1 to TRBJ2-2; D is perhaps TRBD2 (5 bases). The receptor comes from a man between 18 and 35 years old in good health. The CDR3 nucleotides read TGCGCCAGCAGCCGCCCCGGGGTGGCCCTGAACACCGGGGAGCTGTTTTTT. The encoded protein is CASSRPGVALNTGELFF.